This is a list of T cell receptor beta chains from one sample in a study of Ad26.COV2.S vaccination and SARS-CoV-2 variants. Assay: immunoSEQ multiplex PCR; the TCRdb copy retains only in-frame clones and omits some. In the table there are under 600,000 clones, 89% of which are singletons. Sequenced here: peripheral blood, sampled in a trial of Ad26.COV2.S vaccine versus placebo. Source of these receptors: a person aged 18-60 years who received the Ad26.COV2.S COVID-19 vaccine or a placebo. Both conserved end residues are part of each CDR3. D genes are given only for firm matches. Clone size appears in some rows only: once, few, many, or a class for an expanded clone.

J gene | D gene | V gene | clone size | CDR3 DNA | CDR3 protein
TRBJ2-3 | TRBD1 | TRBV11-1 | . | TGTGCCAGCAGCTTAAACCCGGGACAGGCTCTGGATACGCAGTATTTT | CASSLNPGQALDTQYF
TRBJ2-7 | . | TRBV29-1 | . | TGCAGCGTTGTACTGGGGAGGAGGTTCTACGAGCAGTACTTC | CSVVLGRRFYEQYF
TRBJ1-2 | TRBD1 | TRBV28 | . | TGTGCCAGCAGCGTTCATCCGGGACAGGAGTCTGGCTACACCTTC | CASSVHPGQESGYTF
TRBJ2-7 | . | TRBV7-8 | . | TGTGCCAGCAGCTTAGCGCACGAGCAGTACTTC | CASSLAHEQYF
TRBJ1-2 | . | TRBV5-5 | . | TGTGCCAGCAGCCTTACATCGGGGGGCTACACCTTC | CASSLTSGGYTF
TRBJ2-1 | . | TRBV9 | . | TGTGCCAGCAGCAACCGGGACGAGGGGTACAATGAGCAGTTCTTC | CASSNRDEGYNEQFF
TRBJ2-7 | TRBD1 | TRBV27 | . | TGTGCCAGCAGTAGGGACAGGGGGCTGTACGAGCAGTACTTC | CASSRDRGLYEQYF
TRBJ1-5 | . | TRBV12-2 | . | TGTGCAAGTCGCTTAGTGCGGGAAAAGTGGCCCCAGCATTTT | CASRLVREKWPQHF
TRBJ2-3 | TRBD2 | TRBV6-6 | . | TGTGCCAGCAGTTCAGGTAGCGGGGCCCTTTTTGGTACGCAGTATTTT | CASSSGSGALFGTQYF
TRBJ2-3 | TRBD2 | TRBV20-1 | . | TGCAGTGCTAGTGGACTAGCGGGTATGTCAGATACGCAGTATTTT | CSASGLAGMSDTQYF
TRBJ2-6 | TRBD1 | TRBV6-5 | . | TGTGCCAGCAGACCCCAGGGGGCTGGGGCCAACGTCCTGACTTTC | CASRPQGAGANVLTF
TRBJ2-5 | TRBD2 | TRBV5-1 | . | TGCGCCAGCAGGGGGGGGTCAGTAGAGACCCAGTACTTC | CASRGGSVETQYF
TRBJ1-2 | TRBD1 | TRBV19 | few | TGTGCCAGTACCGCGGACAGGTACGATGGCTACACCTTC | CASTADRYDGYTF
TRBJ1-3 | . | TRBV9 | . | TGTGCCAGCAGCCGAGGGGACACTCTTGGAAACACCATATATTTT | CASSRGDTLGNTIYF